One sample yielded the 6 T cell receptor beta chains listed below, sequenced in a study of CD4 T cells in relation to SARS-CoV-2 and coronaviruses. Unexposed donor CD4+ T cells date from about 2010-2019, before the COVID-19 pandemic. The cells were cultured for 10 days before CD4+ T cells were isolated. What these receptors recognize is not known. Generated by immunoSEQ multiplex PCR, the TCRdb table keeps only in-frame clones and is missing some. The profile shows about 14,000 clones, 76% of them singletons. The sequenced sample was CD4+ T cells from PBMCs, cultured in vitro. All receptors derive from a human donor in good health.

The rearrangement joins TRBV24-1 to TRBJ2-5; D may match TRBD1 or TRBD2 (6 bases each). CDR3 length: 13 amino acids. Germline V lookup: CDR1 KGHDR, CDR2 SFDVKD. V dropped 11 bases and J dropped 1 base, with 13 bases sitting between them. The CDR3 spells CAIAEGGQETQYF. CDR3 nucleotides: TGTGCCATCGCGGAGGGGGGCCAAGAGACCCAGTACTTC.

The chain recombines TRBV6-5 with TRBJ2-1, with no clear D. Germline CDR1 reads MNHEY; CDR2 reads SVGAGI. The V end was cut by 6 bases, the J end by 8 bases, with 14 bases between. This CDR3 comprises 13 residues. CDR3 protein: CASRFKPLDEQFF. CDR3 coding DNA: TGTGCCAGCAGGTTTAAGCCGTTGGATGAGCAGTTCTTC.

The chain carries TRBV6-5 and TRBJ1-1, with no clear D. This CDR3 has 14 amino acids. V lost 8 bases and J 5 bases, leaving 18 bases between the germline ends. CDR1 and CDR2 from the germline V gene are MNHEY and SVGAGI. The CDR3 loop reads CASSSNVGLTEAFF. CDR3 bases: TGTGCCAGCTCATCAAACGTCGGTTTGACTGAAGCTTTCTTT.

The rearrangement uses TRBV5-1 and TRBJ1-3, with TRBD1 matching over 7 bases. The V and J ends lost 3 bases and 1 base, in that order; junction bases with no gene match: 16. Germline V gene sequence: CDR1 SGHRS, CDR2 YFSETQ. CDR3 length: 19 amino acids. The CDR3 bases are TGCGCCAGCAGCTCTACCGGGCCAGGGGGTCGAATTTCTGGAAACACCATATATTTT. Protein: CASSSTGPGGRISGNTIYF.

V usage is TRBV18 and J usage is TRBJ1-1; no clear D gene. Trimming left V 2 bases short and J 5 bases short, with 9 bases between. CDR3 length: 13 residues. Germline V gene data show CDR1 as KGHSH and CDR2 as LQKENI. The CDR3 is CASSPDRQTEAFF. The DNA of the CDR3 is TGTGCCAGCTCACCAGACCGGCAGACTGAAGCTTTCTTT.

The chain employs TRBV5-1 and TRBJ2-2; D gene uncertain. The V gene's germline CDR1 is SGHRS and CDR2 YFSETQ. The V and J ends lost 0 bases and 5 bases respectively, with 8 bases between them. CDR3 size: 14 residues. CDR3 nucleotide sequence: TGCGCCAGCAGCTTGGTCGGTGGAACCGGGGAGCTGTTTTTT. It codes for CASSLVGGTGELFF.